These 10 T cell receptor beta chains were sequenced from one sample in a study of blood T cell repertoires in COVID-19. The protocol was immunoSEQ multiplex PCR, while the TCRdb copy is restricted to in-frame clones and leaves out a portion. The table includes 340,000 or so clones, 65% to 90% detected once. The sequenced material came from PBMCs or T cells enriched from blood (not recorded which). These receptors were obtained from a woman aged 40 to 49 with acute COVID-19.

The chain employs TRBV2 and TRBJ1-5; 7 bases align to TRBD1. Germline V gives CDR1 SNHLY, CDR2 FYNNEI. J gave up 2 bases and V 6 bases, and 10 bases lay outside the gene matches. The CDR3 has 16 amino acids. For the CDR3, the DNA is TGTGCCAGCAGGAGGGGGACAGCCTCTGGCAATCAGCCCCAGCATTTT. Its protein is CASRRGTASGNQPQHF.

This chain connects TRBV4-3 to TRBJ2-2; 8 bases align to TRBD1. The J segment lost 1 base and the V segment lost 4 bases, leaving 2 bases of the junction unmatched. This CDR3 contains 15 residues. Germline V gene data show CDR1 as LGHNA and CDR2 as YSLEER. The CDR3 is CASSPQGGNTGELFF. CDR3 bases: TGCGCCAGCAGCCCACAGGGGGGGAACACCGGGGAGCTGTTTTTT.

V usage is TRBV5-5 and J usage is TRBJ2-1; TRBD2 matches at 9 bases. From germline, CDR1 is SGHKS and CDR2 YYEKEE (reference sequence). The V and J ends lost 0 bases and 3 bases, in that order; junction bases with no gene match: 4. The CDR3 covers 16 residues. In DNA, the CDR3 is TGTGCCAGCAGCTTGGGACTAGCGGTGATCTACAATGAGCAGTTCTTC. It translates to CASSLGLAVIYNEQFF.

The genes are TRBV11-3 and TRBJ2-1; no definite D call. The V gene's germline CDR1 is SGHNT and CDR2 YENEEA. This CDR3 has 13 residues. Trimming shortened V by 1 base and J by 4 bases, and 5 bases separated the two germline ends. CDR3 sequence reads: CASSLAEYNEQFF. The CDR3 DNA is TGTGCCAGCAGCTTAGCAGAATACAATGAGCAGTTCTTC.

The rearrangement joins TRBV7-2 to TRBJ2-7; TRBD2 might be the D (7 bases). Deletions cut 2 bases from V and 0 bases from J, with 11 bases between. Germline CDR1 reads SGHTA; CDR2 reads FQGNSA. This CDR3 contains 15 residues. CDR3 protein: CASSLPGGRSYEQYF. CDR3 coding DNA: TGTGCCAGCAGCTTACCGGGGGGCCGCTCCTACGAGCAGTACTTC.

The CDR3 reads CASRIEIYSGNTIYF. CDR3 DNA: TGTGCCAGTAGGATCGAAATCTACTCTGGAAACACCATATATTTT. V and J are TRBV19 and TRBJ1-3; D not certain. Trimming pared 6 bases from V and 0 bases from J, leaving 12 bases between. Germline V gene data show CDR1 as LNHDA and CDR2 as SQIVND (reference sequence). The CDR3 extends over 15 amino acids.

This sequence joins TRBV6-2 or TRBV6-3 and TRBJ1-6; perhaps TRBD1 as D (5 bases). Germline assignment: CDR1 MNHEY and CDR2 SVGEGT. V was shortened by 4 bases and J by 10 bases, with 14 bases between the two germline ends. This CDR3 comprises 14 residues. The DNA of the CDR3 is TGTGCCAGCAGTTTCCGGGAGGGGTGGTCACCCCTCCACTTT. Its translation is CASSFREGWSPLHF.

This rearrangement joins TRBV7-8 to TRBJ2-2; TRBD2 is a possible D gene (7 bases). The CDR3 covers 16 residues. Germline V gene sequence: CDR1 SGHVS, CDR2 FQNEAQ. V dropped 6 bases and J dropped 4 bases, with 18 bases sitting between them. CDR3 in amino acids: CASSPRRGRATGELFF. In DNA form, the CDR3 reads TGTGCCAGCAGTCCCAGGAGGGGGAGGGCCACCGGGGAGCTGTTTTTT.

The chain has TRBV12-3 or TRBV12-4 and TRBJ1-2; D unclear. The CDR3 length is 12 residues. V was pared by 5 bases and J by 7 bases, with 11 bases between. The CDR3 DNA reads as TGTGCCAGCAGTACTCAGAGGGCTGGCTACACCTTC. This codes for CASSTQRAGYTF.

This CDR3 reads CASTKGGLGSYEQYF. The CDR3, as DNA: TGTGCCAGCACCAAGGGGGGACTAGGGTCCTACGAGCAGTACTTC. The J gene is TRBJ2-7, the V gene TRBV28; 8 nucleotides match TRBD2. The CDR3 length is 15 residues. The junction had 9 bases not matched to a gene; V was cut back by 7 bases and J by 1 base. CDR1 MDHEN and CDR2 SYDVKM come from the germline V gene. Based on the CDR3 plus reference TRBV28 and TRBJ2-7, the full variable domain is DVKVTQSSRYLVKRTGEKVFLECVQDMDHENMFWYRQDPGLGLRLIYFSYDVKMKEKGDIPEGYSVSREKKERFSLILESASTNQTSMYLCASTKGGLGSYEQYFGPGTRLTVT.